This T cell receptor beta chain was identified in a study of T cell clones after liver transplantation. General study results and limits: In 5 of 8 subjects, circulating graft-donor-reactive CD4 TCRbeta sequences fell significantly after transplant.

Remarks on this clone: Its matching antigen is unknown.

CDR1 and CDR2 from the germline V gene are SGHAT and FQNNGV. With 1 base removed from V and 0 bases from J, the gap between germline ends came to 18 bases. This CDR3 comprises 19 residues. The data were produced by immunoSEQ multiplex PCR, yet TCRdb's version contains in-frame clones alone and is incomplete. The sample lists 25,000 to 35,000 clones; approximately 96% were seen once. The chain uses TRBV11-2 and TRBJ2-2; D might be TRBD1 (5 bases). This TCR was recovered from a human patient who received a liver transplant. Some T cells may have originated in the graft donor. Specimen: CD8+ T cells from blood, collected 12 months after liver transplant. Here the CDR3 reads CASSLVGKTVFANTGELFF. In nucleotides, the CDR3 is TGTGCCAGCAGCTTAGTAGGGAAGACAGTCTTCGCGAACACCGGGGAGCTGTTTTTT.